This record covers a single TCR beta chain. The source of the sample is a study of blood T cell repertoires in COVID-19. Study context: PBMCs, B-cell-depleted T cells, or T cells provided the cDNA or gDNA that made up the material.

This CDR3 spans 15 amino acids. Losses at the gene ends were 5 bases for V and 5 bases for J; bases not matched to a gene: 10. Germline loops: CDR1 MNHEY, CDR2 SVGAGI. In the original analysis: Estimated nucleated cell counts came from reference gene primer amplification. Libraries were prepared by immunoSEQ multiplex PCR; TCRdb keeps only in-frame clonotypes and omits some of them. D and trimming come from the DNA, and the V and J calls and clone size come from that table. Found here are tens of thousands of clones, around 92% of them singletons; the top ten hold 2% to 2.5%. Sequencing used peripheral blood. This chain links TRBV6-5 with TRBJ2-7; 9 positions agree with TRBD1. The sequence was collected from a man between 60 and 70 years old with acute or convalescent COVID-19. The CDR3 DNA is TGTGCCAGCAGTAGGGGGGGACAGGGTGTACACGAGCAGTACTTC. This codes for CASSRGGQGVHEQYF.